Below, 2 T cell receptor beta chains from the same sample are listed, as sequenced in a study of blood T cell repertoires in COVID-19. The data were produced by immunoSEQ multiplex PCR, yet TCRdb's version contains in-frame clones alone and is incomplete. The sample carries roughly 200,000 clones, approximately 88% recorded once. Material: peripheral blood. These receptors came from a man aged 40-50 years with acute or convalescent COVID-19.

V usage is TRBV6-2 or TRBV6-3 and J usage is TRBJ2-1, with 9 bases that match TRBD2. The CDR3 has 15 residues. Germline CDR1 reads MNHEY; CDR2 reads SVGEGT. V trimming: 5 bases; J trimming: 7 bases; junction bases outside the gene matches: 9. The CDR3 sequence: CASSKRDSGGNEQFF. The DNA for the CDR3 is TGTGCCAGCAGTAAGAGGGATAGCGGGGGAAATGAGCAGTTCTTC.

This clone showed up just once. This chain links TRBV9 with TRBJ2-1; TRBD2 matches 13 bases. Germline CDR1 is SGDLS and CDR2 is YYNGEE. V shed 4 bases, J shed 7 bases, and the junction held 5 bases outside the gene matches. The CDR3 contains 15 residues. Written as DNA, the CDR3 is TGTGCCAGCAGCCCAACTAGCGGGGGGGGTAATGAGCAGTTCTTC. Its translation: CASSPTSGGGNEQFF.